Listed here are 7 T cell receptor beta chains from one sample, sequenced in a study of identical twins. TCRdb redid the calling of the 5' RACE reads with MiXCR, one entry per CDR3 protein. The profile covers roughly 350,000 distinct CDR3 sequences, with 9% to 15% appearing a single time and just over 7% taken by the ten largest. These data are also associated with another study on yellow fever vaccine responses in identical twins.

The sample consisted of CD8+ T cells sorted from blood. These receptors all stem from a woman between 18 and 29 years old in good health.

V is TRBV5-4 and J is TRBJ2-7, with 9 bases aligning to TRBD1. Losses at the gene ends were 7 bases for V and 6 bases for J; bases not matched to a gene: 14. This CDR3 is 15 amino acids long. Germline V gene data show CDR1 as SGHNT and CDR2 as YYREEE (reference sequence). The CDR3 spells CASSRPGTGLLEQYF. The CDR3, as DNA: TGTGCCAGCTCGAGGCCCGGGACAGGGCTCCTCGAGCAGTACTTC.

This clonotype appeared a few times. V is TRBV20-1 and J is TRBJ2-1, with TRBD2 matching 11 bases. The germline gives CDR1 DFQATT, CDR2 SNEGSKA (reference sequence). The ends lost 5 bases at V and 1 base at J; junction bases unmatched: 13. This CDR3 spans 18 amino acids. DNA for the CDR3: TGCAGTGCTGACCACCGTTTACTAGCGGGAGTTTCCTACAATGAGCAGTTCTTC. As protein: CSADHRLLAGVSYNEQFF.

Comment on this clonotype: A read error is possible here, since a much larger clone lies one base away. J is TRBJ2-7 and V is TRBV5-1, with a tentative D call TRBD2 (5 bases). Germline V gives CDR1 SGHRS, CDR2 YFSETQ. This CDR3 has 14 amino acids. The germline V and J ends were trimmed by 0 bases and 0 bases, with 7 bases remaining between them. The CDR3 coding sequence is TGCGCCAGCAGCTTGGAGCGGAGCTCCTACGAGCAGTACTTC. This sequence encodes CASSLERSSYEQYF.

This clonotype was recorded a few times. This chain's CDR3 is CASSESRSTTNEKLFF. The CDR3 DNA follows: TGTGCCAGCAGTGAAAGCAGGTCTACAACTAATGAAAAACTGTTTTTT. The chain recombines TRBV6-1 with TRBJ1-4, with D uncertain. The ends were cut back, 2 bases at V and 0 bases at J, with 10 bases in the middle. The CDR3 loop spans 16 amino acids. CDR1 and CDR2 from the germline V gene are MNHNS and SASEGT.

The chain is built from TRBV2 and TRBJ2-7; D uncertain. V lost 5 bases to trimming and J lost 5 bases, with 7 bases between them. CDR1 is SNHLY, CDR2 FYNNEI, per germline. The CDR3 runs 11 residues. CDR3 DNA sequence: TGTGCCAGCAGTCCCGGCAACGAGCAGTACGTC. This gives the protein CASSPGNEQYV.

The V and J genes are TRBV5-1 and TRBJ1-1; D not resolved. The V end was cut by 0 bases, the J end by 11 bases, with 11 bases between. The CDR3 consists of 12 residues. The germline gives CDR1 SGHRS, CDR2 YFSETQ. This CDR3 reads CASSLVGRRAFF. In DNA, the CDR3 is TGCGCCAGCAGCTTGGTGGGTCGCCGGGCTTTCTTT.

This chain joins TRBV12-2 and TRBJ1-1; the DNA was not compared with TRBD1, the D call given in the table. TRBV12-2 is an annotated pseudogene. This CDR3 comprises 11 residues. The CDR3 reads CASRLGGEAFF. Written as DNA, the CDR3 is TGTGCAAGTCGCCTGGGGGGTGAAGCTTTCTTT.